The TCR beta chain described here comes from a study of T cell responses to AZD1222 COVID-19 vaccine. Study-wide results and caveats: The study reported that nearly half of spike-specific TCRs target unmutated variant regions. Donors, mostly white British, included more females; clonal diversity was possibly underestimated.

This clone was detected many times. The antigen is undetermined. Clones were read by immunoSEQ multiplex PCR, and TCRdb kept only the in-frame ones, dropping some. The sample records about 190,000 clones, almost 95% being singletons. This CDR3 spans 12 amino acids. The germline V gene has CDR1 MNHEY and CDR2 SVGEGT. Trimming took off 4 bases at V and 7 bases at J, with 10 bases between the two ends. The rearrangement joins TRBV6-2 or TRBV6-3 to TRBJ1-1, with TRBD1 as a possible D gene (6 bases). The sequenced sample was peripheral blood, obtained on day 0 of AZD1222 vaccination. The origin of this receptor is an adult in good health. The CDR3 is CASSSGQIEAFF. For the CDR3, the DNA is TGTGCCAGCAGTTCCGGACAGATTGAAGCTTTCTTT.